This TCR beta chain emerged from a study of CD8 T cells in ankylosing spondylitis. Study outcomes and limitations: A motif of fewer than ten highly homologous TCR beta variants was seen as apparently characteristic of ankylosing spondylitis blood.

CDR1 is MDHEN and CDR2 is SYDVKM in the germline V gene. V gave up 2 bases and J gave up 14 bases; unmatched junction bases: 8. This CDR3 spans 13 amino acids. For this clonotype: Its matching antigen is unknown.

TCRdb reprocessed the 5' RACE reads with MiXCR, giving one entry per CDR3 protein. The sample contains some 840,000 distinct CDR3 sequences, about 10% of which appear only once. The TCR sequence derives from a male donor with ankylosing spondylitis. The V and J genes are TRBV28 and TRBJ2-1; 8 bases are a match to TRBD2. The specimen sequenced was blood, either unsorted or a sorted T cell fraction (not recorded which). CDR3 sequence (DNA): TGTGCCAGCAGTTTAACTAGCGGACTCCGTGAGTTCTTC. Translating it yields CASSLTSGLREFF.